These T cell receptor beta chains were read from a single sample in a study of early T cells in non-severe SARS-CoV-2 infection. From the 5' RACE reads, TCRdb called clonotypes with MiXCR, one entry per CDR3 protein. This table holds about 76,000 distinct CDR3 sequences, about 14% found once. Sequencing was done on a sample of whole blood. These receptors all come from an adult who was a healthcare worker with PCR-confirmed SARS-CoV-2 infection or an uninfected control (not recorded which). Both conserved end residues are part of each CDR3. Each record gives: D gene, V gene, J gene, clone size, CDR3 DNA, CDR3 protein. D genes are given only for firm matches. Size is stated for part of the rows, as once, few or many counts, or as a class when the clone is expanded.

.	TRBV10-2	TRBJ1-2	few	TGCGCCAGCACCCCCCCGGACACTAACTATGGCTACACCTTC	CASTPPDTNYGYTF
.	TRBV24-1	TRBJ2-3	few	TGTGCCACCAGTGAGTCCGGTCGGACAGATACGCAGTATTTT	CATSESGRTDTQYF
TRBD1	TRBV5-1	TRBJ1-6	few	TGCGCCAGCAGCCATGGACAGGGGGGTTCACCCCTCCACTTT	CASSHGQGGSPLHF
.	TRBV7-2	TRBJ1-1	.	TGTGCCAGCAGCCCGGCATGGGGTCGGGTGCGGAACACTGAAGCTTTCTTT	CASSPAWGRVRNTEAFF
.	TRBV9	TRBJ2-5	few	TGTGCCAGCAGCGTATCAGGTGCCCAAGAGACCCAGTACTTC	CASSVSGAQETQYF
TRBD1	TRBV29-1	TRBJ2-2	many	TGCAGCGTCCGCACAGACAGGGGGATTACCGGGGAGCTGTTTTTT	CSVRTDRGITGELFF
TRBD2	TRBV7-8	TRBJ2-2	many	TGTGCCAGCAGCTTAGCACGTGGGACTAGTAATACCGGGGAGCTGTTTTTT	CASSLARGTSNTGELFF
TRBD1	TRBV5-5	TRBJ1-1	.	TGTGCCAGCGGACGGACAGGGGGCGCTTATACGACTGAAGCTTTCTTT	CASGRTGGAYTTEAFF
.	TRBV6-9	TRBJ2-7	medium-sized	TGTGCCAGCAGTGGGGGGACGGGGCCCTACTTC	CASSGGTGPYF
TRBD2	TRBV5-1	TRBJ2-1	.	TGCGCCAGCAGCTTGGCGCGGGGGGGAATCAATGAGCAGTTCTTC	CASSLARGGINEQFF
.	TRBV9	TRBJ2-6	.	TGTGCCAGCAGCGATCCTAGGAAAGCCAACGTCCTGACTTTC	CASSDPRKANVLTF
TRBD1	TRBV19	TRBJ2-2	.	TGTGCCAGTATACAGACCAGGGGGCTTGGCACCGGGGAGCTGTTTTTT	CASIQTRGLGTGELFF
TRBD2	TRBV27	TRBJ2-1	.	TGTGCCAGCAGTCTGAATGTACTAGCGGGAGGGCCTGGTGAGCAGTTCTTC	CASSLNVLAGGPGEQFF
TRBD1	TRBV6-1	TRBJ1-2	.	TGTGCCAGCAGACGACAGGGAGGTAACTATGGCTACACCTTC	CASRRQGGNYGYTF
.	TRBV18	TRBJ2-7	few	TGTGCCAGCTCACCAGGAGGAAACTACGAGCAGTACTTC	CASSPGGNYEQYF
TRBD2	TRBV14	TRBJ2-1	.	TGTGCCAGCAGCCCACCCGAGAGGGCTAGACTAGCGGGAGCCTTGTCCTACAATGAGCAGTTCTTC	CASSPPERARLAGALSYNEQFF
TRBD2	TRBV27	TRBJ2-1	few	TGTGCCAGCAGTTCAGCGGGACTAGCGGTCAATGAGCAGTTCTTC	CASSSAGLAVNEQFF
TRBD2	TRBV19	TRBJ2-1	few	TGTGCCACCCATCCTAGCGGCTCCTACAATGAGCAGTTCTTC	CATHPSGSYNEQFF
.	TRBV7-2	TRBJ1-1	.	TGTGCCAGCAGCTTAGGACAGCACATGAACACTGAAGCTTTCTTT	CASSLGQHMNTEAFF
.	TRBV5-1	TRBJ1-4	few	TGCGCCAGCAGCTTGCAGGGGAGGGATGAAAAACTGTTTTTT	CASSLQGRDEKLFF
.	TRBV7-2	TRBJ1-2	.	TGTGCCAGCAGCCTGAGACAGGCCTATGGCTACACCTTC	CASSLRQAYGYTF
.	TRBV20-1	TRBJ2-1	.	TGCAGTCCGAACAATGGCAATGAGCAGTTCTTC	CSPNNGNEQFF
.	TRBV4-2	TRBJ1-2	.	TGTGCCAGCAGCCAAGGATCGCAGGGCCGTGGCTACACCTTC	CASSQGSQGRGYTF
.	TRBV12-5	TRBJ2-3	few	TGTGCTAGTGCCCTAGGACAGTTTAGCACAGATACGCAGTATTTT	CASALGQFSTDTQYF
.	TRBV24-1	TRBJ1-5	.	TGTGCCACCAGTGATTCCGACAAGCAGGGGCAGCCCCAGCATTTT	CATSDSDKQGQPQHF
TRBD2	TRBV12-3/TRBV12-4	TRBJ2-5	few	TGTGCCAGCACTCCGGAGAGCGGGATTCAAGAGACCCAGTACTTC	CASTPESGIQETQYF
TRBD1	TRBV3-1	TRBJ1-2	few	TGTGCCAGCAGCGACCGGGACAGACCTTATGGCTACACCTTC	CASSDRDRPYGYTF
TRBD1	TRBV2	TRBJ1-5	few	TGTGCCAGCACGACAGGGGATCAGCCCCAGCATTTT	CASTTGDQPQHF
TRBD1	TRBV19	TRBJ1-2	.	TGTGCCAGTAGTATGGGACAGCTCTATGGCTACACCTTC	CASSMGQLYGYTF
.	TRBV9	TRBJ2-7	.	TGTGCCAGCATCCCACGGAGGAGTCGGCAGTACGAGCAGTACTTC	CASIPRRSRQYEQYF
.	TRBV27	TRBJ2-7	.	TGTGCCAGCAGTTTGTCGGGACCTAGCTACGAGCAGTACTTC	CASSLSGPSYEQYF
TRBD1	TRBV4-1	TRBJ1-4	many	TGCGCCAGCAGCCAAGCTCCGGGACAGAGAGTTTTT	CASSQAPGQRVF